A selection of T cell receptor beta chains follows, all from one sample in a study of blood T cell repertoires in COVID-19. Measured with immunoSEQ multiplex PCR; TCRdb has only the in-frame clones, and not every one. Seen here are roughly 500,000 clones, 75% to 90% observed once, and the top ten hold about 3%. Sequences were obtained from peripheral blood. Receptors were obtained from a human donor in a cohort sampled during active COVID-19. The CDR3 runs from the conserved cysteine through the conserved F or W. A D gene is named only where the DNA matches it firmly. Size values are once, few and many counts, or a class for expanded clones, and some rows have none.

d_gene,v_gene,abundance,j_gene,CDR3aa,CDR3nt
-,TRBV7-2,-,TRBJ2-1,CASSFISRGVYEQFF,TGTGCCAGCAGCTTCATAAGCAGGGGGGTCTATGAGCAGTTCTTC
TRBD2,TRBV7-2,-,TRBJ2-5,CASSMLLAPSGTQYF,TGTGCCAGCAGCATGTTACTAGCGCCCTCGGGGACCCAGTACTTC
TRBD1,TRBV19,-,TRBJ1-1,CASSIWTGKTEAFF,TGTGCCAGTAGTATCTGGACAGGGAAGACTGAAGCTTTCTTT
TRBD1,TRBV15,-,TRBJ1-5,CATSRSPRGRNQPQHF,TGTGCCACCAGCAGATCACCGAGGGGGCGCAATCAGCCCCAGCATTTT
-,TRBV5-1,-,TRBJ2-7,CASSSTSIGVEQYF,TGCGCCAGCAGCTCAACTAGCATCGGGGTCGAGCAGTACTTC
TRBD2,TRBV18,once,TRBJ2-5,CASSPASGKMGTQYF,TGTGCCAGCTCACCGGCTAGCGGGAAGATGGGGACCCAGTACTTC
TRBD1,TRBV27,-,TRBJ1-5,CASSLRQGRQPQHF,TGTGCCAGCAGCCTTCGACAGGGAAGGCAGCCCCAGCATTTT
-,TRBV29-1,-,TRBJ2-1,CSVEARLDEQFF,TGCAGCGTTGAAGCGCGCCTAGACGAGCAGTTCTTC
-,TRBV5-4,-,TRBJ1-6,CASSLPLENSPLHF,TGTGCCAGCAGCCTGCCACTCGAGAATTCACCCCTCCACTTT
TRBD2,TRBV3-1/TRBV3-2,-,TRBJ2-3,CASSQVTREIRYF,TGTGCCAGCAGCCAAGTCACGCGGGAGATCCGGTATTTT
-,TRBV20-1,-,TRBJ1-3,CSASPGEFGNTIYF,TGCAGTGCTAGTCCCGGGGAATTTGGAAACACCATATATTTT
-,TRBV18,once,TRBJ1-4,CASSPRQTNEKLFF,TGTGCCAGCTCACCGCGACAGACTAATGAAAAACTGTTTTTT
-,TRBV30,-,TRBJ1-1,CAWFDRRKNTEAFF,TGTGCCTGGTTTGACAGGCGAAAGAACACTGAAGCTTTCTTT
-,TRBV24-1,-,TRBJ2-1,CATSGRLVSSYNEQFF,TGTGCCACCAGTGGTCGACTGGTGTCCTCCTACAATGAGCAGTTCTTC
TRBD1,TRBV7-9,-,TRBJ2-7,CASSLGGQGEVRQYF,TGTGCCAGCAGCTTAGGGGGACAGGGAGAGGTGCGGCAGTACTTC
-,TRBV3-1/TRBV3-2,few,TRBJ1-2,CASSQGHANYGYTF,TGTGCCAGCAGCCAAGGGCATGCTAACTATGGCTACACCTTC
-,TRBV3-1/TRBV3-2,-,TRBJ2-4,CASSQGSIAKNIQYF,TGTGCCAGCAGCCAAGGTTCCATAGCCAAAAACATTCAGTACTTC
TRBD2,TRBV7-9,-,TRBJ2-1,CASSFSQGGLAYNEQFF,TGTGCCAGCAGCTTTAGCCAGGGGGGACTAGCATACAATGAGCAGTTCTTC
-,TRBV19,-,TRBJ1-5,CASSIIEGWGNQPQHF,TGTGCCAGTAGTATAATCGAGGGATGGGGCAATCAGCCCCAGCATTTT
TRBD2,TRBV7-8,-,TRBJ2-1,CASSLNPGLAGQYNEQFF,TGTGCCAGCAGCTTAAATCCGGGACTAGCGGGCCAATACAATGAGCAGTTCTTC
-,TRBV28,-,TRBJ2-1,CASSFKTAGRNEQFF,TGTGCCAGCAGTTTTAAGACAGCGGGCCGTAATGAGCAGTTCTTC
-,TRBV24-1,-,TRBJ1-5,CATSASNQPQHF,TGTGCCACCAGTGCGAGCAATCAGCCCCAGCATTTT
-,TRBV6-1,-,TRBJ1-2,CASSETGPRYTF,TGTGCCAGCAGTGAAACAGGGCCCCGCTACACCTTC
-,TRBV30,-,TRBJ2-7,CAWSVRPITHEQYF,TGTGCCTGGAGTGTGCGTCCGATTACCCACGAGCAGTACTTC
-,TRBV29-1,once,TRBJ2-6,CSVASWAGANVLTF,TGCAGCGTTGCGAGCTGGGCCGGGGCCAACGTCCTGACTTTC
-,TRBV5-1,-,TRBJ2-5,CASSLSHSETQYF,TGCGCCAGCAGCTTGAGCCATTCGGAGACCCAGTACTTC
TRBD1,TRBV28,-,TRBJ1-1,CASNTGARTEAFF,TGTGCCAGCAATACAGGGGCGCGAACTGAAGCTTTCTTT
-,TRBV9,-,TRBJ2-1,CASTHGTPPYNEQFF,TGTGCCAGCACCCACGGGACTCCCCCTTACAATGAGCAGTTCTTC
TRBD2,TRBV7-2,-,TRBJ2-7,CASSPSGRAYWEQYF,TGTGCCAGCAGCCCTAGCGGGAGGGCCTATTGGGAGCAGTACTTC
-,TRBV7-3,-,TRBJ1-1,CASSSRGYTEAFF,TGTGCCAGCAGCTCCAGGGGATACACTGAAGCTTTCTTT
-,TRBV6-2/TRBV6-3,-,TRBJ2-7,CASSYQQPAYEQYF,TGTGCCAGCAGTTACCAACAGCCTGCCTACGAGCAGTACTTC
TRBD2,TRBV24-1,-,TRBJ2-7,CATSDIGGNEQYF,TGTGCCACCAGTGATATCGGGGGGAACGAGCAGTACTTC
-,TRBV5-6,-,TRBJ2-7,CASSLGRLYF,TGTGCCAGCAGCTTGGGCCGACTTTACTTC
-,TRBV24-1,few,TRBJ1-2,CATSDPGQPSSNYGYTF,TGTGCCACCAGTGACCCAGGACAGCCCTCATCTAACTATGGCTACACCTTC
-,TRBV23-1,-,TRBJ1-1,CASSQIQNTEAFF,TGCGCCAGCAGTCAAATCCAGAACACTGAAGCTTTCTTT
TRBD2,TRBV9,-,TRBJ2-3,CASSGLGGGTTDTQYF,TGTGCCAGCAGCGGCCTGGGGGGGGGTACCACAGATACGCAGTATTTT
-,TRBV9,-,TRBJ2-7,CASSYSSRDYEQYF,TGTGCCAGCAGCTATTCCAGCCGGGACTACGAGCAGTACTTC
TRBD2,TRBV5-1,-,TRBJ2-1,CASSPSLAGVYNEQFF,TGCGCCAGCAGCCCAAGTCTGGCGGGAGTCTACAATGAGCAGTTCTTC
-,TRBV18,-,TRBJ2-4,CASSPPGRQDIQYF,TGTGCCAGCTCACCACCCGGGCGACAGGACATTCAGTACTTC
TRBD2,TRBV12-3/TRBV12-4,-,TRBJ2-7,CASSFGGLYEQYF,TGTGCCAGCAGTTTCGGGGGACTATACGAGCAGTACTTC
TRBD1,TRBV28,-,TRBJ2-1,CASSLRDRVTDEQFF,TGTGCCAGCAGTTTAAGGGACAGGGTGACCGATGAGCAGTTCTTC
TRBD1,TRBV6-6,-,TRBJ2-1,CASSLTGHEQFF,TGTGCCAGCAGTTTGACAGGGCATGAGCAGTTCTTC
-,TRBV20-1,-,TRBJ1-1,CSASTGRDTEAFF,TGCAGTGCTAGTACAGGGAGGGACACTGAAGCTTTCTTT
TRBD2,TRBV19,-,TRBJ2-7,CASSPGGLDEQYF,TGTGCCAGTAGCCCGGGGGGGCTGGACGAGCAGTACTTC